The rows below give T cell receptor beta chains drawn from one sample of a study of T cell responses to AZD1222 COVID-19 vaccine. Using immunoSEQ multiplex PCR, the repertoire was profiled, and TCRdb retains in-frame clones only, with some absent. The table lists 150,000 to 160,000 clones, over 90% of them singletons. Sequencing used peripheral blood, obtained 28 days after the second AZD1222 dose. These receptors were collected from an adult who received the AZD1222 COVID-19 vaccine. Both conserved end residues are part of each CDR3. The D gene is left open where the match is weak. Not every row has a clone size; where given, it reads once, few, many or a size class.

CDR3aa	CDR3nt	d_gene	v_gene	abundance	j_gene
CASKGDPSGANVLTF	TGTGCCAGTAAGGGAGATCCCTCTGGGGCCAACGTCCTGACTTTC	-	TRBV19	few	TRBJ2-6
CASSRLLETQYF	TGTGCCAGCAGTCGACTCTTGGAGACCCAGTACTTC	-	TRBV12-3/TRBV12-4	few	TRBJ2-5
CASSKDRGGPRNQPQHF	TGTGCCAGCAGCAAAGATAGGGGAGGGCCGCGCAATCAGCCCCAGCATTTT	-	TRBV21-1	-	TRBJ1-5
CASSLSRENTGELFF	TGTGCCAGCAGCCTCTCGAGGGAGAACACCGGGGAGCTGTTTTTT	-	TRBV7-9	once	TRBJ2-2
CASSLLNFEFRLADFSSYNEQFF	TGTGCCAGCAGTTTACTGAACTTTGAGTTCCGCCTAGCGGACTTTAGCTCCTACAATGAGCAGTTCTTC	TRBD2	TRBV28	-	TRBJ2-1
CASSLPPQTGNQPQHF	TGTGCCAGCAGTTTACCTCCCCAGACAGGCAATCAGCCCCAGCATTTT	-	TRBV28	-	TRBJ1-5
CASSRERSSGSQGELFF	TGCGCCAGCAGCCGGGAAAGGAGTAGCGGGAGTCAAGGGGAGCTGTTTTTT	TRBD2	TRBV4-1	-	TRBJ2-2
CASSSWREPNSPLHF	TGTGCCAGCAGCAGCTGGCGGGAGCCCAATTCACCCCTCCACTTT	-	TRBV11-2	few	TRBJ1-6
CASSSDRGQGGYTF	TGTGCCAGCAGCTCAGACAGGGGGCAAGGAGGCTACACCTTC	TRBD1	TRBV7-2	few	TRBJ1-2
CASGRGDSTSGNTIYF	TGTGCCAGCGGCAGGGGGGACAGCACTTCGGGAAACACCATATATTTT	TRBD1	TRBV11-2	-	TRBJ1-3
CASGGPDPYGYTF	TGTGCCAGCGGAGGGCCTGATCCCTATGGCTACACCTTC	-	TRBV6-4	once	TRBJ1-2
CASSVRQGQVEKLFF	TGTGCCAGCAGTGTGAGACAGGGCCAGGTGGAAAAACTGTTTTTT	TRBD1	TRBV2	-	TRBJ1-4
CASNSPRGNGGKLFF	TGTGCCAGCAACTCCCCCCGAGGAAATGGGGGAAAACTGTTTTTT	-	TRBV2	-	TRBJ1-4
CASSPGGSSVTFYEQYF	TGTGCCAGCTCACCGGGCGGAAGCAGTGTAACCTTCTACGAGCAGTACTTC	-	TRBV18	-	TRBJ2-7
CASSLYPGQGNTEAFF	TGTGCCAGCAGTCTTTATCCGGGACAGGGTAACACTGAAGCTTTCTTT	-	TRBV21-1	-	TRBJ1-1
CASSPLAGGSYNEQFF	TGTGCCAGCAGCCCACTAGCGGGAGGATCCTACAATGAGCAGTTCTTC	TRBD2	TRBV7-9	-	TRBJ2-1
CASSQGDLAGGRGRFF	TGTGCCAGCAGCCAAGGAGACCTAGCGGGAGGGAGGGGGCGGTTCTTC	TRBD2	TRBV3-1/TRBV3-2	-	TRBJ2-1
CASVGDLAYGYTF	TGTGCCAGCGTTGGGGATCTCGCCTATGGCTACACCTTC	-	TRBV6-5	-	TRBJ1-2
CASSPTGGAQQKLFF	TGCGCCAGCAGCCCCACAGGGGGCGCGCAGCAAAAACTGTTTTTT	TRBD1	TRBV4-1	-	TRBJ1-4
CASSWGRGNNQPQHF	TGTGCCAGTAGTTGGGGCAGGGGTAACAATCAGCCCCAGCATTTT	-	TRBV19	-	TRBJ1-5
CASSQDFYQPQHF	TGTGCCAGCAGCCAAGATTTTTATCAGCCCCAGCATTTT	-	TRBV14	-	TRBJ1-5
CASSIDGNHNGYTF	TGTGCCAGTAGTATTGACGGGAATCATAATGGCTACACCTTC	-	TRBV19	-	TRBJ1-2
CASSLATQSTDTQYF	TGTGCCAGCAGCTTAGCGACTCAGAGCACAGATACGCAGTATTTT	-	TRBV7-9	-	TRBJ2-3
CASSQQGSGNTIYF	TGTGCCAGCTCACAACAGGGTTCTGGAAACACCATATATTTT	-	TRBV18	-	TRBJ1-3
CASSLTPSGILNTIYF	TGTGCCAGCAGCTTAACCCCCTCGGGCATCCTCAACACCATATATTTT	-	TRBV7-8	-	TRBJ1-3
CAWSVSALAGRFNEQFF	TGTGCCTGGAGTGTATCAGCCCTAGCGGGACGGTTCAATGAGCAGTTCTTC	TRBD2	TRBV30	-	TRBJ2-1
CASSVDSSTDTQYF	TGTGCCAGCAGCGTCGACAGTAGCACAGATACGCAGTATTTT	-	TRBV2	-	TRBJ2-3
CAWSVLRGGNSPLHF	TGTGCCTGGAGTGTACTCCGAGGTGGGAATTCACCCCTCCACTTT	-	TRBV30	-	TRBJ1-6
CASSLPREDTQYF	TGTGCCAGCAGCTTACCCAGGGAAGATACGCAGTATTTT	-	TRBV7-8	few	TRBJ2-3
CASSPWTGANTEAFF	TGTGCCAGCAGCCCCTGGACAGGGGCGAACACTGAAGCTTTCTTT	TRBD1	TRBV5-8	once	TRBJ1-1
CATSRAQGVKANEKLFF	TGTGCCACCAGCAGAGCTCAAGGGGTGAAGGCTAATGAAAAACTGTTTTTT	-	TRBV15	-	TRBJ1-4
CASSNTGSYEQYF	TGCGCCAGCAGCAATACCGGTTCCTACGAGCAGTACTTC	-	TRBV5-1	-	TRBJ2-7
CASSPRWAVRQETQYF	TGTGCCAGCAGCCCCAGATGGGCCGTCCGCCAAGAGACCCAGTACTTC	-	TRBV7-8	-	TRBJ2-5
CASRGSGELFF	TGTGCCAGCAGGGGATCCGGGGAGCTGTTTTTT	-	TRBV6-5	-	TRBJ2-2
CASSQKLVSLSSYNSPLHF	TGTGCCAGCAGCCAAAAGTTAGTCAGCTTGAGCTCCTATAATTCACCCCTCCACTTT	-	TRBV3-1/TRBV3-2	once	TRBJ1-6
CASSTTGASTEAFF	TGTGCCAGCTCAACTACAGGGGCCAGCACTGAAGCTTTCTTT	TRBD1	TRBV18	-	TRBJ1-1
CASSGFVGEMNTEAFF	TGTGCCAGCAGCGGATTTGTCGGGGAGATGAACACTGAAGCTTTCTTT	-	TRBV21-1	once	TRBJ1-1
CASSEGPNYEQYF	TGTGCCAGCAGCGAAGGCCCCAACTACGAGCAGTACTTC	-	TRBV9	-	TRBJ2-7
CASSGGHGYEQYF	TGTGCCAGCAGCGGAGGACACGGCTACGAGCAGTACTTC	-	TRBV9	-	TRBJ2-7
CASSQGLAAGERYF	TGTGCCAGCAGCCAAGGACTAGCGGCCGGGGAAAGGTACTTC	TRBD2	TRBV3-1/TRBV3-2	few	TRBJ2-7
CASSVTGELFF	TGTGCCAGCAGCGTTACCGGGGAGCTGTTTTTT	-	TRBV7-2	-	TRBJ2-2
CASSPAPRGTEAFF	TGTGCCAGCTCACCCGCCCCGCGGGGAACTGAAGCTTTCTTT	-	TRBV18	-	TRBJ1-1
CASSLLTSGKNIQYF	TGTGCCAGCAGCCTTCTGACTAGCGGGAAAAACATTCAGTACTTC	TRBD2	TRBV14	-	TRBJ2-4
CASSPQEGKNSPLHF	TGTGCCAGCTCACCACAGGAAGGAAAGAATTCACCCCTCCACTTT	-	TRBV18	-	TRBJ1-6
CASRISGFNTEAFF	TGTGCCAGCCGAATCTCAGGGTTCAACACTGAAGCTTTCTTT	-	TRBV19	-	TRBJ1-1
CASSPGRRLNTEAFF	TGTGCCAGCAGCCCCGGGCGGAGGCTGAACACTGAAGCTTTCTTT	-	TRBV3-1/TRBV3-2	-	TRBJ1-1
CASSSTSGRVNEQFF	TGTGCCAGCAGCTCGACTAGCGGGAGGGTCAATGAGCAGTTCTTC	TRBD2	TRBV7-9	-	TRBJ2-1
CASSRQVAYEQYF	TGTGCCAGCAGTCGCCAGGTGGCCTACGAGCAGTACTTC	-	TRBV28	-	TRBJ2-7
CASSSNRDTEAFF	TGCGCCAGCAGCTCTAACCGGGACACTGAAGCTTTCTTT	-	TRBV5-1	-	TRBJ1-1
CASSSGLAGGNSGANVLTF	TGTGCCAGCAGCTCCGGACTAGCGGGAGGGAACTCTGGGGCCAACGTCCTGACTTTC	TRBD2	TRBV13	-	TRBJ2-6
CASSFSAGSNEQFF	TGTGCCAGCAGCTTTTCGGCAGGGAGCAATGAGCAGTTCTTC	-	TRBV11-2	-	TRBJ2-1
CAWSRDRTSGSLYEQYF	TGTGCCTGGAGCCGAGACCGGACTAGCGGGAGTTTGTACGAGCAGTACTTC	TRBD2	TRBV30	-	TRBJ2-7